These 10 T cell receptor beta chains share one sample of origin, sequenced in a study of T cells in Graves' hyperthyroidism and ophthalmopathy. The TCR beta CDR3 regions underwent amplification using RNA transcripts as the source. HTBI primers were employed in a first-round RT-PCR of the TCR CDR3. MiXCR, run by TCRdb on the multiplex PCR reads, gives a single entry per CDR3 protein. The data contain about 560,000 distinct CDR3 sequences, around 46% of them singletons. The sequenced sample was peripheral blood or thyroid tissue (not recorded which). Receptors were obtained from a young woman with Graves' hyperthyroidism.

At least ten counts were recorded for this clonotype. The chain employs TRBV10-2 and TRBJ1-1; D is unresolved. The CDR3 is 13 amino acids. Germline CDR1 WSHSY, CDR2 SAAADI. V was trimmed by 5 bases and J by 3 bases, leaving 10 bases between them. The CDR3 loop is CASSLEIHTEAFF. For the CDR3, the DNA is TGCGCCAGCAGTCTTGAGATCCACACTGAAGCTTTCTTT.

Concerning this clonotype itself: Given a much more abundant clone one base away, this may be a read error. The chain employs TRBV15 and TRBJ1-4; D is unclear. The CDR3 is made up of 14 amino acids. Germline values: CDR1 LNHNV, CDR2 YYDKDF (reference sequence). Trimming stripped 0 bases from V and 0 bases from J, with 2 bases between. The DNA for the CDR3 is TGTGCCACCAGCAGAGATGCAACTAATGAAAAACTGTTTTTT. Translating it yields CATSRDATNEKLFF.

This clonotype showed up just a few times. The chain joins TRBV7-8 to TRBJ2-7; D not resolved. Germline CDR1 is SGHVS and CDR2 is FQNEAQ. There are 14 residues in the CDR3. V shed 3 bases and J shed 0 bases, with 9 bases lying between them. DNA of the CDR3: TGTGCCAGCAGCTTTCTCCCTCTCTCCTACGAGCAGTACTTC. As protein: CASSFLPLSYEQYF.

The CDR3 DNA follows: TGTGCCAGCAGCTCAACAGGGGGCCTAATCTACGAGCAGTACTTC. Protein: CASSSTGGLIYEQYF. The chain joins TRBV7-3 to TRBJ2-7; 9 bases line up with TRBD1. The CDR3 runs to 15 residues. V gave up 4 bases and J gave up 3 bases; unmatched junction bases: 7. Germline loops: CDR1 SGHTA, CDR2 FQGTGA.

Points on this clonotype: This may arise from a read error, as a much more abundant clone is one base away. This sequence joins TRBV29-1 and TRBJ1-1; possible D gene TRBD1, 5 bases. CDR3 length: 11 amino acids. Per the germline V gene, CDR1 is SQVTM and CDR2 is ANQGSEA. Between the trimmed V and J ends, which lost 5 bases and 4 bases, there was a span of 8 bases. The CDR3 spells CSVRQSTEAFF. The CDR3 coding sequence is TGCAGCGTTAGACAGTCCACTGAAGCTTTCTTT. Combining the CDR3 with reference TRBV29-1 and TRBJ1-1 gives the whole variable domain SAVISQKPSRDICQRGTSLTIQCQVDSQVTMMFWYRQQPGQSLTLIATANQGSEATYESGFVIDKFPISRPNLTFSTLTVSNMSPEDSSIYLCSVRQSTEAFFGQGTRLTVV.

The chain combines TRBV7-2 with TRBJ1-4, with 9 bases matching TRBD1. V lost 5 bases to trimming and J lost 3 bases; unmatched junction nucleotides: 4. The CDR3 has 15 residues. Looked up from germline, CDR1 is SGHTA and CDR2 is FQGNSA. The CDR3 spells CASSATGGANEKLFF. The CDR3 nucleotides read TGTGCCAGCAGCGCGACAGGGGGGGCTAATGAAAAACTGTTTTTT.

The rearrangement joins TRBV7-9 to TRBJ1-2; TRBD1 matches at 7 bases. Trimming at V came to 6 bases and at J to 6 bases, leaving 13 bases not matched to a gene. CDR3 length: 15 amino acids. Germline-derived CDR1 and CDR2 are SEHNR and FQNEAQ (reference sequence). CDR3 sequence (DNA): TGTGCCAGCAGTCCTCCTTGGGGGGACAGACATGGCTACACCTTC. It is translated as CASSPPWGDRHGYTF.

DNA for the CDR3: TGTGCCACCAGCAGTAGACTAGCGGGAGCAGAGACCCAGTACTTC. It specifies CATSSRLAGAETQYF. V gene TRBV15 combines with J gene TRBJ2-5, with 12 bases identical to TRBD2. V shed 3 bases, J shed 4 bases, and the junction held 3 bases outside the gene matches. The CDR3 loop spans 15 amino acids. Germline V CDR1 and CDR2: LNHNV, YYDKDF (reference sequence).

Concerning this clonotype: A much more abundant neighbour one base away suggests this may be a read error. The rearrangement uses TRBV11-2 and TRBJ1-1; TRBD1 matches 7 bases. Trimming removed 6 bases from V and 1 base from J; junction bases left unmatched: 5. The V gene's germline CDR1 is SGHAT and CDR2 FQNNGV. The CDR3 extends over 14 amino acids. CDR3 bases: TGTGCCAGCAGGTTGACAGGGCCGAACACTGAAGCTTTCTTT. This encodes CASRLTGPNTEAFF.

The rearrangement uses TRBV7-8 and TRBJ1-6; TRBD1 might be the D (5 bases). Trimming stripped 5 bases from V and 15 bases from J, with 17 bases between. Germline loops: CDR1 SGHVS, CDR2 FQNEAQ. This CDR3 has 13 residues. For the CDR3, the DNA is TGTGCCAGCAGCCCGAATCAGGGCGAAATCCTCCACTTT. It is translated as CASSPNQGEILHF.